A selection of T cell receptor beta chains follows, all from one sample in a study of monozygotic twins with inflammatory bowel disease. From its re-call of the 5' RACE reads, TCRdb lists each CDR3 protein once, without DNA. The sample includes fewer than 400,000 distinct CDR3 sequences. Input material: blood. These receptors were collected from a human donor with ulcerative colitis or Crohn's disease, or a healthy co-twin of an affected twin (not recorded which). The CDR3 runs from the conserved cysteine through the conserved F or W.

V	J	CDR3
TRBV20-1	TRBJ2-7	CSARGEFDEQYF
TRBV9	TRBJ2-3	CASSVPLAGGVDTQYF
TRBV5-5	TRBJ1-4	CASSLRGTANEKLFF
TRBV3-1	TRBJ2-7	CASSHGTDYEQYF
TRBV6-2/TRBV6-3	TRBJ2-4	CASSDLRDRKNIQYF
TRBV7-2	TRBJ2-3	CASSLARSGGSYSTDTQYF
TRBV5-6	TRBJ2-1	CASSSLAGPVLYNEQFF
TRBV28	TRBJ2-3	CASSLYRGTGTQYF
TRBV12-3/TRBV12-4	TRBJ1-2	CASSRPPGADGYTF
TRBV7-6	TRBJ2-7	CASSWGTGKSSYEQYF
TRBV9	TRBJ1-1	CASSAGGHRGPTEAFF
TRBV12-3/TRBV12-4	TRBJ2-7	CASSLGGTLAGEQYF
TRBV13	TRBJ2-3	CASSPAKGTDTQYF
TRBV6-1	TRBJ1-3	CASSAGLTEGVRNTIYF
TRBV27	TRBJ2-1	CASRTSGYNEQFF
TRBV7-9	TRBJ1-1	CASSSSEWIMNTEAFF
TRBV12-3/TRBV12-4	TRBJ2-4	CASTGPGLDIQYF
TRBV5-6	TRBJ1-5	CASSLVDSGQPQHF
TRBV7-9	TRBJ1-1	CASSLLRGAAFF
TRBV14	TRBJ2-7	CASSQAPGGGEQYF
TRBV7-8	TRBJ2-7	CASSQSRTSGYLTYEQYF
TRBV12-3/TRBV12-4	TRBJ2-7	CASQEPGQYEQYF
TRBV19	TRBJ1-3	CASRTTDTGNTIYF
TRBV7-2	TRBJ1-3	CASSSGLTGNTIYF
TRBV10-3	TRBJ2-3	CAISWMADTQYF
TRBV7-2	TRBJ2-1	CASSSSTGSEQFF
TRBV5-1	TRBJ2-3	CASSLGGGIDTQYF
TRBV9	TRBJ2-1	CASSVGASSNEQFF
TRBV6-1	TRBJ2-1	CASLRGFGYNEQFF
TRBV20-1	TRBJ1-1	CSARDTGASTEAFF
TRBV29-1	TRBJ2-6	CSVDSGFGLGANVLTF
TRBV2	TRBJ2-2	CASATTGAGELFF
TRBV7-6	TRBJ1-6	CASSPQPQNSPLHF
TRBV25-1	TRBJ2-2	CASSESGVTGELFF
TRBV5-5	TRBJ2-3	CASRRDHGTDTQYF
TRBV12-3/TRBV12-4	TRBJ2-3	CASRRTPDTDTQYF
TRBV5-1	TRBJ2-2	CASSSSGANTGELFF
TRBV5-6	TRBJ2-3	CASSSRGLPPGRTDTQYF
TRBV29-1	TRBJ2-3	CSQTGTAGQDTQYF
TRBV27	TRBJ1-1	CASRRGLINTEAFF
TRBV7-2	TRBJ2-7	CASSLVWPYEQYF
TRBV5-1	TRBJ2-1	CASSTGRVMDEQFF
TRBV5-1	TRBJ2-7	CASSRLAGKVDEQYF
TRBV6-2/TRBV6-3	TRBJ2-7	CASSDPVSGRRNEQYF
TRBV5-1	TRBJ2-1	CASSLEANNEQFF
TRBV24-1	TRBJ2-3	CATSDQGQGTDTQYF
TRBV5-4	TRBJ2-1	CASRPERDSYNEQFF
TRBV9	TRBJ1-2	CASSVVMDGYTF
TRBV20-1	TRBJ2-7	CSARAGSEQYF
TRBV15	TRBJ1-5	CATSRGPDRGYSNQPQHF
TRBV24-1	TRBJ2-3	CATSWGSTDTQYF
TRBV9	TRBJ2-5	CASSPTAVTGGLETQYF
TRBV12-3/TRBV12-4	TRBJ1-6	CASSGHPGRSPLHF
TRBV9	TRBJ2-7	CASSVTAGVNEQYF
TRBV4-3	TRBJ2-1	CASSQARGGNEQFF
TRBV7-9	TRBJ2-7	CASSPTGTSYEQYF
TRBV15	TRBJ2-2	CATRNLPGELFF
TRBV12-3/TRBV12-4	TRBJ2-4	CASSLLTGQNIQYF